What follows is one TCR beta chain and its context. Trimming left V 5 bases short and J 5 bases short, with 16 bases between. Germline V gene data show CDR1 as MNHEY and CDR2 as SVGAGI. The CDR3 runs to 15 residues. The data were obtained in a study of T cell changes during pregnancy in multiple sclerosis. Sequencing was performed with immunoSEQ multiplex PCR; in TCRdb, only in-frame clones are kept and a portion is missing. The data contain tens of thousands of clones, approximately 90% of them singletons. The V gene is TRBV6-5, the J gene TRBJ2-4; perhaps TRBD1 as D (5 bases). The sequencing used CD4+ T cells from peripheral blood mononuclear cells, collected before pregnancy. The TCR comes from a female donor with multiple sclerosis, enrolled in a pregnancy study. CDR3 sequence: CASSQDRGQENIQYF. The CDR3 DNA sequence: TGTGCCAGCAGTCAAGATAGGGGTCAGGAAAACATTCAGTACTTC.